Sequencing of this T cell receptor (beta chain) was carried out in a study of T cell changes during pregnancy in multiple sclerosis. The assay was immunoSEQ multiplex PCR, and TCRdb's table has in-frame clones only and misses some. Of tens of thousands of clones in the sample, 92% were seen once. The sequencing used peripheral blood, collected after pregnancy. The sequence derives from a female donor with multiple sclerosis, enrolled in a pregnancy study.

DNA for the CDR3: TGTGCCAGTAGTTCGGGGACAGGAGCCTACGAGCAGTACTTC. It encodes CASSSGTGAYEQYF. The gene calls are TRBV19 and TRBJ2-7; 8 nucleotides line up with TRBD1. The CDR3 spans 14 residues. V lost 5 bases to trimming and J lost 2 bases; unmatched junction nucleotides: 5. Germline V CDR1 and CDR2: LNHDA, SQIVND (reference sequence).